The rows below give T cell receptor beta chains drawn from one sample of a study of blood T cell repertoires in COVID-19. Using immunoSEQ multiplex PCR, the repertoire was profiled, and TCRdb retains in-frame clones only, with some absent. The sample has about 160,000 clones; about 85% are singletons. The sequenced sample consisted of PBMCs or T cells enriched from blood (not recorded which). These receptors originate from a woman aged 50 to 60 who had recovered from COVID-19. Each CDR3 is given with its conserved first and last residue. D genes are given only for firm matches. Clone size is given for some rows only: seen once, a few or many times, or a class if the clone is expanded.

TRBV6-5,NA,NA,TRBJ1-1,TGTGCCAGCAGCGGAAGGGGCACTGAAGCTTTCTTT,CASSGRGTEAFF
TRBV7-3,NA,NA,TRBJ2-3,TGTGCCAGCAGCTCCACCGGGGCAGGGGAAGGAGATACGCAGTATTTT,CASSSTGAGEGDTQYF
TRBV5-1,NA,NA,TRBJ2-1,TGCGCCAGCAGCTTGGACGGGGGGCTCTACAATGAGCAGTTCTTC,CASSLDGGLYNEQFF
TRBV9,TRBD2,many,TRBJ2-3,TGTGCCAGCAGCGTAGGAATAGCGGGAGGGAGCAGAGATACGCAGTATTTT,CASSVGIAGGSRDTQYF
TRBV11-2,TRBD2,NA,TRBJ2-1,TGTGCCAGCAGCTTCTCTGCGGGAGACAATGAGCAGTTCTTC,CASSFSAGDNEQFF
TRBV19,TRBD1,NA,TRBJ1-5,TGTGCCAGTAGTATCGAGGACAGGGTATTTCAGCCCCAGCATTTT,CASSIEDRVFQPQHF
TRBV7-2,NA,once,TRBJ2-3,TGTGCCAGCAGCTTGAGCGGGTCATACACAGATACGCAGTATTTT,CASSLSGSYTDTQYF
TRBV6-2/TRBV6-3,NA,NA,TRBJ1-5,TGTGCCAGCAGTTCCTTCCGGGCAGCCTCGGGACAGCCCCAGCATTTT,CASSSFRAASGQPQHF
TRBV19,NA,NA,TRBJ1-1,TGTGCCAGTAGGGGGGGGAGCACTGAAGCTTTCTTT,CASRGGSTEAFF
TRBV18,TRBD1,NA,TRBJ1-2,TGTGCCAGCTCACCACAAGGACAGGGCTCAACTGGCTACACCTTC,CASSPQGQGSTGYTF
TRBV28,NA,few,TRBJ1-5,TGTGCCAGTATTTCTGTTCGCAATCAGCCCCAGCATTTT,CASISVRNQPQHF
TRBV6-5,NA,once,TRBJ1-3,TGTGCCAGCAGTTACAGAAACTTGGCTGGAAACACCATATATTTT,CASSYRNLAGNTIYF
TRBV6-5,NA,NA,TRBJ1-1,TGTGCCAGCAGGGGAGGGACGTACGGTGAAGCTTTCTTT,CASRGGTYGEAFF
TRBV7-3,TRBD2,NA,TRBJ2-5,TGTGCCAGCAGCTCCCTCGGGGAGGGCCAAGAGACCCAGTACTTC,CASSSLGEGQETQYF
TRBV6-2/TRBV6-3,TRBD1,NA,TRBJ2-1,TGTGCCAGCAGTTACGTGACAGGGGTACGTGGTGAGCAGTTCTTC,CASSYVTGVRGEQFF
TRBV4-3,NA,NA,TRBJ1-1,TGCGCCAGCAGCCAAGGGGAGGGCAGGAACACTGAAGCTTTCTTT,CASSQGEGRNTEAFF
TRBV18,TRBD1,NA,TRBJ2-2,TGTGCCAGCTCCCACCGACAGGGGGAGAACACCGGGGAGCTGTTTTTT,CASSHRQGENTGELFF
TRBV4-2,NA,NA,TRBJ1-1,TGTGCCAGCAGCCAAGATGGAGGGTTCCCCACTGAAGCTTTCTTT,CASSQDGGFPTEAFF
TRBV7-2,TRBD1,once,TRBJ1-2,TGTGCCAGCAGCTGGCAGAACAGGGGCGGCTACACCTTC,CASSWQNRGGYTF